A selection of T cell receptor beta chains follows, all from one sample in a study of neurological immune-mediated disorders. TCRdb used MiXCR to reprocess the 5' RACE reads, holding one entry per CDR3 protein. Here the sample spans fewer than 50,000 distinct CDR3 sequences, roughly 15% being singletons. Sequenced material: CD4+ T cells from blood. The receptors stem from an older woman with HTLV-1-associated myelopathy (HAM/TSP). CDR3s include the opening cysteine and the closing phenylalanine or tryptophan. The D gene is left open where the match is weak. Clone size, where shown, is once, few, many, or a class for clones that have expanded.

abundance: many; d_gene: .; len: 13; v_gene: TRBV5-1; j_gene: TRBJ1-1; CDR3nt: TGCGCCAGCATGGAACCCAGCAACACTGAAGCTTTCTTT; CDR3aa: CASMEPSNTEAFF
abundance: many; d_gene: .; len: 16; v_gene: TRBV5-1; j_gene: TRBJ2-7; CDR3nt: TGCGCCAGCAGCTTGTTAGGCGGACTCACGGGGAGCGAGCAGTACTTC; CDR3aa: CASSLLGGLTGSEQYF
abundance: many; d_gene: TRBD1; len: 14; v_gene: TRBV30; j_gene: TRBJ2-4; CDR3nt: TGTGCCTGGAGTTTTACAGGGGGCATAAACATTCAGTACTTC; CDR3aa: CAWSFTGGINIQYF
abundance: many; d_gene: TRBD1; len: 16; v_gene: TRBV19; j_gene: TRBJ2-1; CDR3nt: TGTGCCAGTAGTATTGCGACAGGGCGGTGGAGCAATGAGCAGTTCTTC; CDR3aa: CASSIATGRWSNEQFF
abundance: many; d_gene: .; len: 14; v_gene: TRBV4-1; j_gene: TRBJ2-7; CDR3nt: TGCGCCAGCAGCCTGAGCCGACAGGACTACGAGCAGTACTTC; CDR3aa: CASSLSRQDYEQYF
abundance: many; d_gene: .; len: 13; v_gene: TRBV5-1; j_gene: TRBJ2-5; CDR3nt: TGCGCCAGCAGCGCTACTAGCCAAGAGACCCAGTACTTC; CDR3aa: CASSATSQETQYF
abundance: many; d_gene: TRBD1; len: 15; v_gene: TRBV5-1; j_gene: TRBJ1-4; CDR3nt: TGCGCCAGCAGCTACTTGACAGGGGGCGATGAAAAACTGTTTTTT; CDR3aa: CASSYLTGGDEKLFF
abundance: many; d_gene: .; len: 14; v_gene: TRBV7-2; j_gene: TRBJ1-6; CDR3nt: TGTGCCAGCAGCTTCCGGGGGTATAATTCACCCCTCCACTTT; CDR3aa: CASSFRGYNSPLHF
abundance: many; d_gene: .; len: 15; v_gene: TRBV11-1; j_gene: TRBJ1-4; CDR3nt: TGTGCCAGCAGCTTCGGAGTGGACTATAATGAAAAACTGTTTTTT; CDR3aa: CASSFGVDYNEKLFF
abundance: few; d_gene: .; len: 14; v_gene: TRBV11-3; j_gene: TRBJ2-3; CDR3nt: TGTGCCAGCAGCTTGTCGGCGGCTTATGATACGCAGTATTTT; CDR3aa: CASSLSAAYDTQYF
abundance: few; d_gene: .; len: 16; v_gene: TRBV6-2/TRBV6-3; j_gene: TRBJ2-7; CDR3nt: TGTGCCAGCAGCCTGGCCCGGGACGGGCCGTCCTACGAGCAGTACTTC; CDR3aa: CASSLARDGPSYEQYF
abundance: many; d_gene: .; len: 15; v_gene: TRBV20-1; j_gene: TRBJ2-2; CDR3nt: TGCAGTGCTAGAGATTGGGGGTCGGTCACCGGGGAGCTGTTTTTT; CDR3aa: CSARDWGSVTGELFF
abundance: many; d_gene: .; len: 11; v_gene: TRBV12-3/TRBV12-4; j_gene: TRBJ2-3; CDR3nt: TGTGCCAGCAGTTGGGGGAGGTCGCAGTATTTT; CDR3aa: CASSWGRSQYF
abundance: many; d_gene: .; len: 15; v_gene: TRBV2; j_gene: TRBJ1-1; CDR3nt: TGTGCCAGCAGTGAGGACCGCTTTGCTCACACTGAAGCTTTCTTT; CDR3aa: CASSEDRFAHTEAFF
abundance: many; d_gene: TRBD2; len: 16; v_gene: TRBV5-1; j_gene: TRBJ2-1; CDR3nt: TGCGCCAGCAGCTTCTACGGGACTAGCATGACCAATGAGCAGTTCTTC; CDR3aa: CASSFYGTSMTNEQFF
abundance: many; d_gene: TRBD2; len: 15; v_gene: TRBV20-1; j_gene: TRBJ2-4; CDR3nt: TGCAGTGCTAGAGATACGGGGGGGGCCAAAAACATTCAGTACTTC; CDR3aa: CSARDTGGAKNIQYF
abundance: many; d_gene: .; len: 13; v_gene: TRBV6-5; j_gene: TRBJ1-1; CDR3nt: TGTGCCAGCAGAAGGGGTAGGGACACTGAAGCTTTCTTT; CDR3aa: CASRRGRDTEAFF
abundance: many; d_gene: .; len: 15; v_gene: TRBV7-9; j_gene: TRBJ1-2; CDR3nt: TGTGCCAGCAGCTTAGCAGAATCTCCTAACTATGGCTACACCTTC; CDR3aa: CASSLAESPNYGYTF
abundance: many; d_gene: .; len: 14; v_gene: TRBV20-1; j_gene: TRBJ1-2; CDR3nt: TGCAGTGCCACACTGGCGGACGGTTCCTATGGCTACACCTTC; CDR3aa: CSATLADGSYGYTF
abundance: .; d_gene: .; len: 15; v_gene: TRBV30; j_gene: TRBJ2-3; CDR3nt: TGTGCCTGGAGTGATGGACGCACGAGCACAGATACGCAGTATTTT; CDR3aa: CAWSDGRTSTDTQYF
abundance: many; d_gene: TRBD1; len: 18; v_gene: TRBV10-3; j_gene: TRBJ2-2; CDR3nt: TGTGCCATCAGCCTTCAAGTAGGGACAGGGAGTGGCACCGGGGAGCTGTTTTTT; CDR3aa: CAISLQVGTGSGTGELFF
abundance: many; d_gene: .; len: 15; v_gene: TRBV7-8; j_gene: TRBJ2-5; CDR3nt: TGTGCCAGCAGCCCCGTTGGTGGGGGCTTAGAGACCCAGTACTTC; CDR3aa: CASSPVGGGLETQYF
abundance: many; d_gene: .; len: 12; v_gene: TRBV20-1; j_gene: TRBJ2-1; CDR3nt: TGCAGTGCTAGCGGGAGCTACAATGAGCAGTTCTTC; CDR3aa: CSASGSYNEQFF
abundance: many; d_gene: TRBD2; len: 17; v_gene: TRBV20-1; j_gene: TRBJ2-3; CDR3nt: TGCAGTGCTAGGGGTCTAGCGGGGGGGCCGGGCACAGATACGCAGTATTTT; CDR3aa: CSARGLAGGPGTDTQYF
abundance: many; d_gene: TRBD1; len: 16; v_gene: TRBV5-1; j_gene: TRBJ1-1; CDR3nt: TGCGCCAGCAGCCCGGGGCAGGGGGACATGAACACTGAAGCTTTCTTT; CDR3aa: CASSPGQGDMNTEAFF
abundance: .; d_gene: .; len: 15; v_gene: TRBV20-1; j_gene: TRBJ1-2; CDR3nt: TGCAGTGCCCCCAGGGGCGGGACAAGGAACTATGGCTACACCTTC; CDR3aa: CSAPRGGTRNYGYTF
abundance: many; d_gene: .; len: 14; v_gene: TRBV10-3; j_gene: TRBJ1-6; CDR3nt: TGTGCCATCAGTGAACAGGGTGGTAATTCACCCCTCCACTTT; CDR3aa: CAISEQGGNSPLHF
abundance: many; d_gene: TRBD2; len: 15; v_gene: TRBV5-1; j_gene: TRBJ2-3; CDR3nt: TGCGCCAGCAGCCGGGAGCGGGGGGATTCAGATACGCAGTATTTT; CDR3aa: CASSRERGDSDTQYF
abundance: many; d_gene: TRBD2; len: 14; v_gene: TRBV9; j_gene: TRBJ2-5; CDR3nt: TGTGCCAGCAGCGTAGGGCTAGCGGGGGAGACCCAGTACTTC; CDR3aa: CASSVGLAGETQYF
abundance: many; d_gene: .; len: 14; v_gene: TRBV6-5; j_gene: TRBJ2-3; CDR3nt: TGTGCCAGCAGTTTGGGAACACTTACAGATACGCAGTATTTT; CDR3aa: CASSLGTLTDTQYF
abundance: many; d_gene: .; len: 14; v_gene: TRBV5-6; j_gene: TRBJ1-5; CDR3nt: TGTGCCAGCAGCTCCCTAGGCGGCAATCAGCCCCAGCATTTT; CDR3aa: CASSSLGGNQPQHF
abundance: many; d_gene: TRBD1; len: 14; v_gene: TRBV5-1; j_gene: TRBJ1-4; CDR3nt: TGCGCCAGCAGCTTGGGACAGGGAAGGTTGAAACTGTTTTTT; CDR3aa: CASSLGQGRLKLFF